These T cell receptor beta chains were read from a single sample in a study of post-analysis software for immune sequencing data. Each CDR3 protein gets one entry after TCRdb re-called the PCR reads with MiXCR. The top ten hold approximately 6% of the sample, which has more than 500,000 distinct CDR3 sequences, under 40% seen once. The source material was blood. These receptors were obtained from a girl between 2 and 17 years old with multiple sclerosis. The CDR3 runs from the conserved cysteine through the conserved F or W. Each record gives: J gene, V gene, clone size, D gene, CDR3 protein, CDR3 DNA. A D gene is named only where the DNA matches it firmly. A clone size is listed for some rows: how often the clone was seen (once, few, many), or a class if it is expanded.

J: TRBJ1-1
V: TRBV11-2
size: -
D: -
CDR3: CASSLGYGDAEAFF
DNA: TGTGCCAGCAGCTTAGGGTATGGGGACGCTGAAGCTTTCTTT

J: TRBJ2-3
V: TRBV11-2
size: -
D: -
CDR3: CASSDWLRLSTDTQYF
DNA: TGTGCCAGCAGCGACTGGTTGCGGCTGAGCACAGATACGCAGTATTTT

J: TRBJ1-2
V: TRBV7-2
size: few
D: -
CDR3: CASSPRGAGYGYTF
DNA: TGTGCCAGCAGCCCGCGGGGGGCTGGCTATGGCTACACCTTC

J: TRBJ2-1
V: TRBV5-1
size: -
D: -
CDR3: CASSLGGVLLRRGTILNEQFF
DNA: TGCGCCAGCAGCTTGGGTGGGGTCCTCCTGAGACGCGGTACAATATTGAATGAGCAGTTCTTC

J: TRBJ2-5
V: TRBV20-1
size: few
D: -
CDR3: CSARTGALLQQYF
DNA: TGCAGTGCTAGAACTGGGGCCCTTTTGCAGCAGTACTTC

J: TRBJ2-3
V: TRBV24-1
size: -
D: TRBD2
CDR3: CATSDRGLAGADTQYF
DNA: TGTGCCACCAGTGACCGGGGACTAGCGGGGGCAGATACGCAGTATTTT

J: TRBJ2-3
V: TRBV20-1
size: -
D: -
CDR3: CSASSTGTSTDTQYF
DNA: TGCAGTGCTTCCTCGACAGGGACTAGCACAGATACGCAGTATTTT

J: TRBJ1-4
V: TRBV6-6
size: -
D: TRBD1
CDR3: CASSYIQGRHEKLFF
DNA: TGTGCCAGCAGTTACATACAGGGGCGGCATGAAAAACTGTTTTTT

J: TRBJ1-5
V: TRBV20-1
size: -
D: -
CDR3: CSARDGGQVGQPQHF
DNA: TGCAGTGCTAGAGATGGGGGGCAGGTTGGCCAGCCCCAGCATTTT

J: TRBJ1-1
V: TRBV24-1
size: -
D: -
CDR3: CATSAAEAFF
DNA: TGTGCCACCAGTGCCGCTGAAGCTTTCTTT

J: TRBJ2-5
V: TRBV12-3/TRBV12-4
size: -
D: -
CDR3: CASSPGLDQETQYF
DNA: TGTGCCAGCAGTCCGGGACTCGACCAAGAGACCCAGTACTTC

J: TRBJ2-1
V: TRBV20-1
size: -
D: TRBD2
CDR3: CSARLAETYNEQFF
DNA: TGCAGTGCTAGACTAGCGGAAACGTACAATGAGCAGTTCTTC

J: TRBJ2-3
V: TRBV24-1
size: few
D: TRBD1
CDR3: CATSEPTGGRQTDTQYF
DNA: TGTGCCACCAGTGAGCCCACAGGGGGCCGTCAGACAGATACGCAGTATTTT

J: TRBJ1-1
V: TRBV6-5
size: -
D: -
CDR3: CASRPSGQQRYTEAFF
DNA: TGTGCCAGCAGGCCTTCAGGACAGCAACGTTACACTGAAGCTTTCTTT

J: TRBJ2-1
V: TRBV5-1
size: -
D: TRBD1
CDR3: CASRLDRGSHNEQFF
DNA: TGCGCCAGCAGACTGGACAGGGGGAGTCACAATGAGCAGTTCTTC

J: TRBJ2-3
V: TRBV12-5
size: few
D: -
CDR3: CASGLGPDTQYF
DNA: TGTGCTAGTGGTTTGGGACCTGATACGCAGTATTTT

J: TRBJ2-7
V: TRBV18
size: -
D: -
CDR3: CASSRVFRATPYEQYF
DNA: TGTGCCAGCTCACGCGTTTTTCGGGCGACCCCCTACGAGCAGTACTTC

J: TRBJ2-5
V: TRBV28
size: few
D: TRBD1
CDR3: CASSLAGGSYERYF
DNA: TGTGCCAGCAGTTTAGCAGGGGGTTCCTACGAGCGGTACTTC

J: TRBJ2-3
V: TRBV5-5
size: -
D: -
CDR3: CASSLTVGGRTQYF
DNA: TGTGCCAGCAGCTTGACGGTCGGCGGTCGGACGCAGTATTTT

J: TRBJ2-5
V: TRBV5-1
size: few
D: TRBD1
CDR3: CASSRSPGTGSKTQYF
DNA: TGCGCCAGCAGCCGGTCCCCCGGGACAGGGAGCAAGACCCAGTACTTC

J: TRBJ2-5
V: TRBV7-3
size: few
D: TRBD2
CDR3: CASSLMASGGAETQYF
DNA: TGTGCCAGCAGCTTAATGGCTAGCGGGGGGGCGGAGACCCAGTACTTC

J: TRBJ2-1
V: TRBV7-6
size: few
D: -
CDR3: CASSSFTGEVYNEQFF
DNA: TGTGCCAGCAGCTCCTTTACAGGGGAGGTTTACAATGAGCAGTTCTTC

J: TRBJ2-4
V: TRBV5-1
size: -
D: TRBD2
CDR3: CASSFPTSGGPVAKNIQYF
DNA: TGCGCCAGCAGCTTCCCGACTAGCGGGGGGCCTGTAGCCAAAAACATTCAGTACTTC

J: TRBJ2-7
V: TRBV7-9
size: few
D: -
CDR3: CASSLAHRADEQYF
DNA: TGTGCCAGCAGCTTAGCGCACAGGGCCGACGAGCAGTACTTC

J: TRBJ1-5
V: TRBV9
size: -
D: -
CDR3: CASSVAGTPNQPQHF
DNA: TGTGCCAGCAGCGTAGCGGGGACTCCAAATCAGCCCCAGCATTTT

J: TRBJ1-2
V: TRBV20-1
size: -
D: -
CDR3: CSAKAGFAGSYGYTF
DNA: TGCAGTGCGAAAGCCGGGTTTGCAGGATCCTATGGCTACACCTTC

J: TRBJ1-5
V: TRBV4-1
size: -
D: -
CDR3: CASSLLPGQPQHF
DNA: TGCGCCAGCAGCCTCCTACCCGGACAGCCCCAGCATTTT

J: TRBJ1-2
V: TRBV12-3/TRBV12-4
size: -
D: -
CDR3: CASSQGQPNYGYTF
DNA: TGTGCCAGCAGCCAAGGACAGCCGAACTATGGCTACACCTTC

J: TRBJ2-5
V: TRBV5-1
size: few
D: -
CDR3: CASGTGDYQETQYF
DNA: TGCGCCAGCGGGACTGGGGATTACCAAGAGACCCAGTACTTC

J: TRBJ2-3
V: TRBV5-1
size: -
D: -
CDR3: CASSLEGTGPTDTRYF
DNA: TGCGCCAGCAGCTTGGAGGGAACGGGTCCCACAGATACGCGGTATTTT

J: TRBJ1-2
V: TRBV4-1
size: -
D: TRBD1
CDR3: CASSPPTGRGYGYTF
DNA: TGCGCCAGCAGCCCCCCGACAGGGAGGGGGTATGGCTACACCTTC

J: TRBJ1-2
V: TRBV6-5
size: -
D: -
CDR3: CASSVSGPGGGDGYTF
DNA: TGTGCCAGCAGTGTCTCGGGACCTGGGGGAGGAGATGGCTACACCTTC

J: TRBJ2-3
V: TRBV7-6
size: few
D: -
CDR3: CASSAPSTDTQYF
DNA: TGTGCCAGCAGCGCCCCTAGCACAGATACGCAGTATTTT

J: TRBJ1-5
V: TRBV6-1
size: few
D: -
CDR3: CASSVRTVDSNQPQHF
DNA: TGTGCCAGCAGTGTCCGGACAGTTGATAGCAATCAGCCCCAGCATTTT

J: TRBJ2-7
V: TRBV6-6
size: -
D: -
CDR3: CASSYPPIQQGGPYEQYF
DNA: TGTGCCAGCAGTTACCCCCCCATCCAACAGGGCGGCCCCTACGAGCAGTACTTC

J: TRBJ1-2
V: TRBV15
size: -
D: -
CDR3: CATSREWTANYGYTF
DNA: TGTGCCACCAGCAGAGAATGGACGGCTAACTATGGCTACACCTTC

J: TRBJ2-1
V: TRBV14
size: few
D: -
CDR3: CASSQEWSSHEQFF
DNA: TGTGCCAGCAGCCAAGAATGGAGCTCCCATGAGCAGTTCTTC

J: TRBJ2-1
V: TRBV12-3/TRBV12-4
size: -
D: TRBD2
CDR3: CASRGSGGVLEQFF
DNA: TGTGCCAGCAGGGGTAGCGGGGGGGTTCTCGAGCAGTTCTTC

J: TRBJ2-5
V: TRBV29-1
size: many
D: TRBD2
CDR3: CSVFGASGVQETQYF
DNA: TGCAGCGTCTTTGGGGCTAGCGGGGTACAAGAGACCCAGTACTTC

J: TRBJ1-1
V: TRBV20-1
size: few
D: -
CDR3: CSARAGANTEAFF
DNA: TGCAGTGCTAGGGCAGGGGCAAACACTGAAGCTTTCTTT